This TCR beta chain stems from a study of response to subunit inactivated influenza vaccine. Details on this clonotype: Its antigen is unidentified.

The J segment lost 1 base and the V segment lost 2 bases, leaving 6 bases of the junction unmatched. Germline loops: CDR1 MDHEN, CDR2 SYDVKM. The CDR3 has 17 residues. TCRdb analysed the RT-PCR reads with MiXCR anew, one entry per CDR3 protein. The table shows hundreds of thousands of distinct CDR3 sequences, with approximately 14% occurring only once. Whole-study results and caveats: Authors suggested seasonal influenza vaccinations each recruit few new T cells.

The TCR sequence derives from a man over 45 who received an inactivated influenza vaccine. J is TRBJ2-1 and V is TRBV28; 9 bases align to TRBD1. The material sequenced was PBMCs from blood, taken about 12 days after vaccination. CDR3 residues: CASSLPTGGLSYNEQFF. CDR3 nucleotide sequence: TGTGCCAGCAGTTTACCGACAGGGGGTCTGTCCTACAATGAGCAGTTCTTC.